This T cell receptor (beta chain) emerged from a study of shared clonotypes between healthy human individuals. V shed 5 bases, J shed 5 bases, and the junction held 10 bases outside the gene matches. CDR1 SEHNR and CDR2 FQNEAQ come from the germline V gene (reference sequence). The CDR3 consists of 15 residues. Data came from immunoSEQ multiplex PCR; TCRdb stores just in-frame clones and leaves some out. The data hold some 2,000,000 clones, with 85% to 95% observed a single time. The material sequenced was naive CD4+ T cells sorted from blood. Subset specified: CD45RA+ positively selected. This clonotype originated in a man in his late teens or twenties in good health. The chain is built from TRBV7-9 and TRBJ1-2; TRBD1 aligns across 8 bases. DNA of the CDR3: TGTGCCAGCAGCCCCTCTCGACAGGGGTGGTATGGCTACACCTTC. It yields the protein CASSPSRQGWYGYTF.